This T cell receptor beta chain was obtained from a study of shared clonotypes between healthy human individuals. Looking at the study overall: The plates for each donor numbered three CD4 naive, three CD4 memory, two CD8 naive and one CD8 memory. Study-level points and caveats: Large sequencing depth failed to make sorted-subset sequencing complete, rarefaction showed. The study found 4.5% to 6% of naive CD4 clonotypes shared across four donors.

CDR1 LNHDA and CDR2 SQIVND come from the germline V gene (reference sequence). The ends lost 5 bases at V and 10 bases at J; junction bases unmatched: 13. The CDR3 contains 15 residues. Note on this clone: Its antigen is unknown.

Assay used: immunoSEQ multiplex PCR; TCRdb lists only in-frame clones, some missing. The sample includes 1.4 million or so clones, approximately 98.5% of them seen just once. The chain combines TRBV19 with TRBJ1-1; 10 bases are shared with TRBD1. This sequence was found in a man aged 30 to 45 in good health. Source material: naive CD4+ T cells sorted from blood. Subset: CD45RA+ positively selected. CDR3 residues: CASSPGQGFVAGAFF. The CDR3 nucleotides read TGTGCCAGTAGTCCGGGACAGGGGTTTGTTGCTGGAGCTTTCTTT.